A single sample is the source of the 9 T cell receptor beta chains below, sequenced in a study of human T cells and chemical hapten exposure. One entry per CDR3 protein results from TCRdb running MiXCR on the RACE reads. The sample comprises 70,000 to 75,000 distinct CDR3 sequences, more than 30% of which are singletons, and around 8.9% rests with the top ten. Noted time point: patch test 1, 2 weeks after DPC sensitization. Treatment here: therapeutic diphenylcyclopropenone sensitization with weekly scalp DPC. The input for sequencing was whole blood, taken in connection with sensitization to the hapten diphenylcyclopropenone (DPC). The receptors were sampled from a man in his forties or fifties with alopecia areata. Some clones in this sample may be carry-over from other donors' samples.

The CDR3 bases are TGTGCCAGCAGAAGTAGGAGTGGAACAGATACGCAGTATTTT. Translated, it gives CASRSRSGTDTQYF. J is TRBJ2-3 and V is TRBV6-5; D gene uncertain. V was cut by 6 bases and J by 3 bases, with 13 bases left in between. Germline assignment: CDR1 MNHEY and CDR2 SVGAGI. The CDR3 runs to 14 residues.

Here the CDR3 DNA reads TGTGCCAGCAGTGATTCTATAGGGGCCACCTACGAGCAGTACTTC. Translation gives CASSDSIGATYEQYF. V usage is TRBV2 and J usage is TRBJ2-7, with D perhaps matching TRBD1 (5 bases). The CDR3 extends over 15 amino acids. The V end lost 3 bases, the J end lost 2 bases, and 14 bases lay between the germline ends. Looked up from germline, CDR1 is SNHLY and CDR2 is FYNNEI.

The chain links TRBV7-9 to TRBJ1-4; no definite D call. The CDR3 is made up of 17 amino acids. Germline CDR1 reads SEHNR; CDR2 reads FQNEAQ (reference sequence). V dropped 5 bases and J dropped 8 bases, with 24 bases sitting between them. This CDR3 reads CASSPINFEKVGEKLFF. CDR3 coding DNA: TGTGCCAGCAGCCCTATCAACTTCGAGAAAGTAGGGGAAAAACTGTTTTTT. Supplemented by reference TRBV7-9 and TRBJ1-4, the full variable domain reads DTGVSQNPRHKITKRGQNVTFRCDPISEHNRLYWYRQTLGQGPEFLTYFQNEAQLEKSRLLSDRFSAERPKGSFSTLEIQRTEQGDSAMYLCASSPINFEKVGEKLFFGSGTQLSVL.

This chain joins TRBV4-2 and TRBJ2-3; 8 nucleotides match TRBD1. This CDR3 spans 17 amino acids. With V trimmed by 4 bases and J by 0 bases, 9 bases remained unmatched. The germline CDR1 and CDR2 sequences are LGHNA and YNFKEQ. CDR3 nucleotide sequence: TGTGCCAGCAGCCTCATGCCGGGACAGGCCAGCACAGATACGCAGTATTTT. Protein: CASSLMPGQASTDTQYF.

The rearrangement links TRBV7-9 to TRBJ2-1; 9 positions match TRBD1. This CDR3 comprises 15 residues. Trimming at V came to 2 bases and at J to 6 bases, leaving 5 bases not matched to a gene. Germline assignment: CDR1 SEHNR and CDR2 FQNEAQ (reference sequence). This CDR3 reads CASSLPSTGGNEQFF. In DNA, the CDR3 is TGTGCCAGCAGCTTACCCTCGACAGGGGGCAATGAGCAGTTCTTC.

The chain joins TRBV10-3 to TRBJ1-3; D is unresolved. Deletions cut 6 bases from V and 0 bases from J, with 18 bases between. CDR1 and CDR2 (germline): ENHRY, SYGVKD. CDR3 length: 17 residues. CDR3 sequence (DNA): TGTGCCATCAGCCCATCAACCGGATCCAGCTCTGGAAACACCATATATTTT. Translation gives CAISPSTGSSSGNTIYF.

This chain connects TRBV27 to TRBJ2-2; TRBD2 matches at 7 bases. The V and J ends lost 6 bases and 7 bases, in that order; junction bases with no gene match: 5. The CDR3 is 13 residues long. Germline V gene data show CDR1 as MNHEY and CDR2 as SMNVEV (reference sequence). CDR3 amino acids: CASRKAGFGELFF. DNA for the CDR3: TGTGCCAGCAGGAAAGCGGGGTTCGGGGAGCTGTTTTTT.

The CDR3 sequence is CASSGQKDTEAFF. The CDR3 region has the DNA TGTGCCAGCAGTGGACAGAAGGACACTGAAGCTTTCTTT. This rearrangement joins TRBV2 to TRBJ1-1, with D maybe TRBD1 (5 bases). CDR1 is SNHLY, CDR2 FYNNEI, per germline. Trimming removed 4 bases at V and 3 bases at J, with 9 bases between. The CDR3 has 13 amino acids.

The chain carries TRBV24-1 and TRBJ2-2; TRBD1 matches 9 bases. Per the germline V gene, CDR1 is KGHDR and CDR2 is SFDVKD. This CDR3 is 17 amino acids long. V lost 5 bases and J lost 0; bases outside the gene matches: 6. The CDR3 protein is CATSGRTGEANTGELFF. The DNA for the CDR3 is TGTGCCACCAGTGGTAGGACAGGGGAGGCGAACACCGGGGAGCTGTTTTTT.